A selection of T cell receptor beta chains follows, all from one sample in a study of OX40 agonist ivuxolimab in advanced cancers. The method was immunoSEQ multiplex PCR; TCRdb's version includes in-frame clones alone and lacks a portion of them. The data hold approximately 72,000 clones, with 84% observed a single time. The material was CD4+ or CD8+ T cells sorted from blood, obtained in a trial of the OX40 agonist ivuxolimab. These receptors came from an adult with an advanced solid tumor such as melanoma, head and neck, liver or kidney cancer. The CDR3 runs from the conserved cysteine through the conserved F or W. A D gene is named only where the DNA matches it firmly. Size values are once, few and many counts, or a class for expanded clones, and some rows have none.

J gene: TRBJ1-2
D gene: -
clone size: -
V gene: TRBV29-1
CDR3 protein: CSVTLRTDYGYTF
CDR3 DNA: TGCAGCGTCACACTTAGGACGGACTATGGCTACACCTTC

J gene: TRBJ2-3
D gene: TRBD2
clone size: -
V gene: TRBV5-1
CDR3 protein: CASTMGGVTDTQYF
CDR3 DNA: TGCGCCAGCACTATGGGGGGGGTCACAGATACGCAGTATTTT

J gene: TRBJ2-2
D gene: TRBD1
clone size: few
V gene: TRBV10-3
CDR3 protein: CAIRTGGGETGELFF
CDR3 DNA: TGTGCCATCAGAACAGGGGGCGGGGAAACCGGGGAGCTGTTTTTT

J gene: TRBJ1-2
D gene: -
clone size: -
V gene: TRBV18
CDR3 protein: CASSPRTGYTF
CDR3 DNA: TGTGCCAGCTCACCACGCACAGGCTACACCTTC

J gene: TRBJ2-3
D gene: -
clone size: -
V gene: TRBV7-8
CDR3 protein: CASSRTEASTDTQYF
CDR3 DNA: TGTGCCAGCAGCCGCACGGAGGCTTCCACAGATACGCAGTATTTT

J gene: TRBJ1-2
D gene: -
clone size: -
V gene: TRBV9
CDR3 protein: CASSSRQNYGYTF
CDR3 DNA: TGTGCCAGCAGCTCCCGACAGAACTATGGCTACACCTTC

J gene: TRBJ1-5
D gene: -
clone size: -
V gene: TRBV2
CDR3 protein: CASQGLGNQPQHF
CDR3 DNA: TGTGCCAGCCAGGGACTAGGGAATCAGCCCCAGCATTTT

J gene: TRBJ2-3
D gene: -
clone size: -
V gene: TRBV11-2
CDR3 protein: CASSHRGTQYF
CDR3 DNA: TGTGCCAGCAGCCACCGAGGGACGCAGTATTTT

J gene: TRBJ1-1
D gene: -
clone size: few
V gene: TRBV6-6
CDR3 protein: CASSPVSTEAFF
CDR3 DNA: TGTGCCAGCAGCCCCGTATCCACTGAAGCTTTCTTT

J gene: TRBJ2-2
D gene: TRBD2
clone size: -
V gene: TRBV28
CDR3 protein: CASTPAGEGTGELFF
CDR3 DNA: TGTGCCAGCACCCCAGCGGGAGAGGGCACCGGGGAGCTGTTTTTT

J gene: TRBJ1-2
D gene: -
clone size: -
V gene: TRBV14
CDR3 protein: CASSLGPGPLYGYTF
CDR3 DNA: TGTGCCAGCAGCCTGGGTCCTGGGCCATTGTATGGCTACACCTTC

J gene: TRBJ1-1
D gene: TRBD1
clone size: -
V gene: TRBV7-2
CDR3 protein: CASSPLTGGTEAFF
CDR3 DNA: TGTGCCAGCAGCCCTCTCACAGGGGGCACTGAAGCTTTCTTT

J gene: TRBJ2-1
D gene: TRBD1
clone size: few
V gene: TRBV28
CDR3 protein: CASSRGSSYNEQFF
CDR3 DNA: TGTGCCAGCAGCAGGGGGAGCTCCTACAATGAGCAGTTCTTC

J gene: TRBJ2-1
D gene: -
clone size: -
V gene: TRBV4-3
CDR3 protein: CASSQAGPNNEQFF
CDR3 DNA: TGCGCCAGCAGCCAAGCCGGGCCTAACAATGAGCAGTTCTTC

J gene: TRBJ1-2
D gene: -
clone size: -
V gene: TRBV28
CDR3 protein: CASSSSSGLPSYGYTF
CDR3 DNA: TGTGCCAGCAGTTCATCCTCGGGACTCCCCTCCTATGGCTACACCTTC

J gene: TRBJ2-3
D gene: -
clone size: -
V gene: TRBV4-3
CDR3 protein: CASSHDSGSTDTQYF
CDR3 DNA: TGCGCCAGCAGCCACGATAGCGGATCCACAGATACGCAGTATTTT

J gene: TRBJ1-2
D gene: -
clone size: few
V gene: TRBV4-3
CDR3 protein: CASSQERGRLGYTF
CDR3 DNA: TGCGCCAGCAGCCAAGAGAGGGGCCGACTCGGCTACACCTTC

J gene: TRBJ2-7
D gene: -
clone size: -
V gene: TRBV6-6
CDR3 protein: CASSRLVYEQYF
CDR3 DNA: TGTGCCAGCAGCAGACTAGTCTACGAGCAGTACTTC

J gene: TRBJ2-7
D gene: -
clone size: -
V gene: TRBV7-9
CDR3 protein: CASSLSQYGEQYF
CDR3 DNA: TGTGCCAGCAGCTTATCCCAGTATGGGGAGCAGTACTTC

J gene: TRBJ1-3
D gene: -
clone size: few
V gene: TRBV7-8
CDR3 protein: CASSFPRGSGNTIYF
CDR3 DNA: TGTGCCAGCAGCTTCCCTCGCGGCTCTGGAAACACCATATATTTT

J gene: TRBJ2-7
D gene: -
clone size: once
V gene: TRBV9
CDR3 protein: CASSVEAFSSYEQYF
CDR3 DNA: TGTGCCAGCAGCGTAGAGGCGTTTAGCTCCTACGAGCAGTACTTC

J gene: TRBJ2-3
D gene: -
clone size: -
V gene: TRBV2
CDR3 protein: CASSDNIVDTQYF
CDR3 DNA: TGTGCCAGCAGTGATAATATAGTGGATACGCAGTATTTT

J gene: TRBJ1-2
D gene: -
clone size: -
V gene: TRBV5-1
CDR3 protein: CASSLPATKEGYTF
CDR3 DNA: TGCGCCAGCAGCTTGCCAGCGACTAAGGAGGGCTACACCTTC

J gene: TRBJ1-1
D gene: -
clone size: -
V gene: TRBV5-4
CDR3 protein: CASSLKIGFVTEAFF
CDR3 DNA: TGTGCCAGCAGCTTAAAGATAGGTTTTGTCACTGAAGCTTTCTTT

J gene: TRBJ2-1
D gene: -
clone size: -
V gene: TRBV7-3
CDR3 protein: CASSLGRNNEQFF
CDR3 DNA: TGTGCCAGCAGCTTAGGTCGGAACAATGAGCAGTTCTTC

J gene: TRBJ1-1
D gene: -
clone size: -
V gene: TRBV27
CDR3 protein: CASSWGDTANTEAFF
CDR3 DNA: TGTGCCAGCAGCTGGGGGGACACCGCGAACACTGAAGCTTTCTTT

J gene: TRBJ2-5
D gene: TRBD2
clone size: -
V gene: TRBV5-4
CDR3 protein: CANSFPLAGVETQYF
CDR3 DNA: TGTGCCAACAGCTTTCCGCTAGCGGGAGTTGAGACCCAGTACTTC